This entry lists 17 T cell receptor beta chains sequenced from one sample in a study of cytomegalovirus exposure and HLA in healthy donors. The PCR used 60 Vbeta and 13 Jbeta primers. TCRdb's copy holds only in-frame clones and misses some; the assay was immunoSEQ multiplex PCR. The sample consists of tens of thousands of clones, approximately 68% of them appearing once. Sequenced: PBMCs. Receptor source: a woman between 25 and 40 years old in good health and CMV-seronegative.

CDR3 loop: CASSPQGQGEPYNEQFF. The CDR3 DNA is TGCGCCAGCAGCCCCCAGGGACAGGGAGAGCCCTACAATGAGCAGTTCTTC. V gene TRBV4-3 combines with J gene TRBJ2-1; 9 bases match TRBD1. In germline, CDR1 is LGHNA, CDR2 YSLEER. This CDR3 has 17 amino acids. The trim removed 4 bases at V and 2 bases at J, leaving 9 bases unmatched.

The chain recombines TRBV20-1 with TRBJ2-1; the D gene is possibly TRBD1 (5 bases). Germline CDR1 DFQATT, CDR2 SNEGSKA (reference sequence). The V gene lost 5 bases and the J gene lost 9 bases, with 11 bases spanning the gap. This CDR3 is 11 amino acids long. The CDR3, as DNA: TGCAGTGCTGACGAAGACAGTGAGCAGTTCTTC. Translated, it gives CSADEDSEQFF.

J is TRBJ2-7 and V is TRBV7-9; a possible D gene is TRBD1 (5 bases). The CDR3 consists of 12 residues. The germline V gene encodes CDR1 SEHNR and CDR2 FQNEAQ (reference sequence). V was shortened by 7 bases and J by 2 bases, with 9 bases between the two germline ends. CDR3 residues: CASTRQTYEQYF. The CDR3 coding sequence is TGTGCCAGCACCCGACAGACCTACGAGCAGTACTTC.

The chain has TRBV7-3 and TRBJ2-5; perhaps TRBD1 as D (6 bases). Germline CDR1 and CDR2: SGHTA and FQGTGA. Deletions cut 0 bases from V and 4 bases from J, with 12 bases between. The CDR3 runs 15 residues. The CDR3 nucleotides read TGTGCCAGCAGCTTAACACCTGGGACAACAGAGACCCAGTACTTC. Translation: CASSLTPGTTETQYF.

The chain has TRBV6-5 and TRBJ2-7; the match to TRBD2 covers 9 bases. V shed 8 bases, J shed 2 bases, and the junction held 7 bases outside the gene matches. Germline V gene data show CDR1 as MNHEY and CDR2 as SVGAGI. This CDR3 contains 14 residues. The CDR3 here is CASLDSGSAYEQYF. In DNA, the CDR3 is TGTGCCAGCCTCGATAGCGGGAGTGCCTACGAGCAGTACTTC.

The chain carries TRBV9 and TRBJ1-2; D may be TRBD1 (6 bases). V was trimmed by 0 bases and J by 0 bases, leaving 15 bases between them. The CDR3 runs 17 residues. Germline V lookup: CDR1 SGDLS, CDR2 YYNGEE. For the CDR3, the DNA is TGTGCCAGCAGCGTAGGGGCGCAGGGGCGAACTAACTATGGCTACACCTTC. Protein sequence: CASSVGAQGRTNYGYTF.

This sequence joins TRBV7-2 and TRBJ2-7, with 8 bases identical to TRBD1. This CDR3 comprises 15 residues. Germline V gives CDR1 SGHTA, CDR2 FQGNSA. The J segment lost 7 bases and the V segment lost 4 bases, leaving 12 bases of the junction unmatched. The CDR3 DNA sequence: TGTGCCAGCAGCTATCGGGACAGGCCCGGCCGTGAGCAGTACTTC. Translation gives CASSYRDRPGREQYF.

The rearrangement links TRBV27 to TRBJ1-5; possible D gene TRBD1, 5 bases. Trimming shortened V by 5 bases and J by 0 bases, and 11 bases separated the two germline ends. This CDR3 comprises 15 residues. Germline CDR1 MNHEY, CDR2 SMNVEV (reference sequence). The CDR3 nucleotides are TGTGCCAGCAGTGGAAAGGGGTTTAGCAATCAGCCCCAGCATTTT. Protein product: CASSGKGFSNQPQHF.

V and J are TRBV7-3 and TRBJ2-5, with TRBD2 matching over 15 bases. Trimming at V came to 5 bases and at J to 3 bases, leaving 7 bases not matched to a gene. Germline V lookup: CDR1 SGHTA, CDR2 FQGTGA. The CDR3 consists of 17 residues. The chain's CDR3 is CASSPWTSGGDKETQYF. CDR3 nucleotide sequence: TGTGCCAGCAGCCCGTGGACTAGCGGGGGGGACAAAGAGACCCAGTACTTC.

This clone was seen more than once but under ten times. This chain joins TRBV5-4 and TRBJ2-3, with 13 nucleotides matching TRBD2. CDR3 length: 16 residues. Per the germline V gene, CDR1 is SGHNT and CDR2 is YYREEE (reference sequence). With V trimmed by 4 bases and J by 3 bases, 5 bases remained unmatched. CDR3 nucleotide sequence: TGTGCCAGCAGCGCGAAGACTAGCGGGGGGACAGATACGCAGTATTTT. Amino acid sequence: CASSAKTSGGTDTQYF.

This clone was seen a few times. The V and J genes are TRBV7-9 and TRBJ1-2; TRBD1 is a possible D gene (6 bases). The germline CDR1 and CDR2 sequences are SEHNR and FQNEAQ (reference sequence). The CDR3 spans 16 residues. The germline V and J ends were trimmed by 2 bases and 0 bases, with 13 bases remaining between them. Here the CDR3 reads CASSLPGTFSNYGYTF. CDR3 DNA: TGTGCCAGCAGCTTACCCGGGACATTCTCTAACTATGGCTACACCTTC.

The genes are TRBV7-2 and TRBJ1-2; a weak D match, TRBD1 (6 bases). The CDR3 loop spans 17 amino acids. The germline gives CDR1 SGHTA, CDR2 FQGNSA. Trimming pared 1 base from V and 2 bases from J, leaving 17 bases between. As DNA, the CDR3 is TGTGCCAGCAGCTTAGTTAGGGGGGGGGTTTCAAACTATGGCTACACCTTC. This gives the protein CASSLVRGGVSNYGYTF.

The table lists this clone with a few counts. J is TRBJ2-3 and V is TRBV9; 7 nucleotides line up with TRBD2. The junction had 6 bases not matched to a gene; V was cut back by 3 bases and J by 2 bases. The CDR3 length is 15 residues. Germline lookup yields CDR1 SGDLS and CDR2 YYNGEE. The CDR3 DNA sequence: TGTGCCAGCAGCGGCGCTAGCGGAGTCACAGATACGCAGTATTTT. Encoded protein: CASSGASGVTDTQYF.

The chain uses TRBV5-5 and TRBJ1-2; D possibly corresponds to TRBD1 (6 bases). The CDR3 contains 14 residues. CDR1 is SGHKS, CDR2 YYEKEE, per germline (reference sequence). Trimming cost V 4 bases and J 4 bases, with 14 bases left between them. CDR3 amino acids: CASSIVGTSYGYTF. DNA for the CDR3: TGTGCCAGCAGCATCGTCGGGACATCCTATGGCTACACCTTC.

This clone was recorded a few times. The chain uses TRBV5-1 and TRBJ1-5; D perhaps matches TRBD1 (6 bases). The CDR3 contains 15 residues. The germline CDR1 and CDR2 sequences are SGHRS and YFSETQ. Trimming took 0 bases from V and 4 from J, leaving 11 bases between them. Here the CDR3 reads CASSLVAGDNQPQHF. CDR3 coding DNA: TGCGCCAGCAGCTTGGTGGCAGGGGATAATCAGCCCCAGCATTTT.

About this clone itself: This CDR3 is also generated by other DNA sequences in the sample. The gene calls are TRBV30 and TRBJ2-3, with D hard to call. The germline V gene has CDR1 GTSNPN and CDR2 SVGIG (reference sequence). V lost 3 bases to trimming and J lost 3 bases, with 7 bases between them. The CDR3 extends over 12 amino acids. The DNA of the CDR3 is TGTGCCTGGAGCCTATCAACAGATACGCAGTATTTT. Translating it yields CAWSLSTDTQYF.

The chain joins TRBV5-1 to TRBJ2-5; TRBD2 might be the D (6 bases). This CDR3 is built from 13 residues. Trimming pared 4 bases from V and 3 bases from J, leaving 10 bases between. CDR1 and CDR2 from the germline V gene are SGHRS and YFSETQ. The DNA for the CDR3 is TGCGCCAGCAGCGGGGGGACGGAAGAGACCCAGTACTTC. Protein product: CASSGGTEETQYF.